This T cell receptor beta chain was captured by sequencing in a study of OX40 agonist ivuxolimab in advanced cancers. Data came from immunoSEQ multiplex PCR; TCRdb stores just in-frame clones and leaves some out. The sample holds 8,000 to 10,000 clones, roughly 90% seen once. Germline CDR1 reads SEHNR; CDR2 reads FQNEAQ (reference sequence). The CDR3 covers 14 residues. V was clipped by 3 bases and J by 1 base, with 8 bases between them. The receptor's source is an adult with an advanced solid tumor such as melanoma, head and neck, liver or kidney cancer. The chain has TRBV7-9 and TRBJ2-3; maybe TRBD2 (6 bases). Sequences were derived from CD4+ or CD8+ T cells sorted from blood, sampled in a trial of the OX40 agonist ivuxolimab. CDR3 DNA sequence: TGTGCCAGCAGCTTGGCTAGCGGCACAGATACGCAGTATTTT. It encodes CASSLASGTDTQYF.